This passage covers 32 T cell receptor beta chains from one sample sequenced in a study of blood T cell repertoires in COVID-19 (dated by TCRdb to 2018 to 2020). The library was generated by the immunoSEQ multiplex PCR assay. As stored in TCRdb, this immuneACCESS dataset retains in-frame rearrangements with V and J assigned. A fraction of the clones does not appear; measured against another copy, unresolved V genes explain less than half of the discrepancy, and the remainder lacks a known reason. This sample comprises tens of thousands of clones, around 83% of them detected only once. Around 29% of the sample is in the top ten clones. Sequencing was done on a sample of peripheral blood. The receptors were sampled from a human donor in a cohort sampled during active COVID-19.

V is TRBV5-1 and J is TRBJ1-2, with TRBD1 matching 9 bases. Germline V gene lookup returns CDR1 SGHRS and CDR2 YFSETQ. Trimming took 8 bases from V and 4 from J; bases not matched to a gene: 6. The CDR3 totals 13 residues. This CDR3 reads CARGTGRAYGYTF. The CDR3 DNA follows: TGCGCCAGGGGGACAGGGAGGGCCTATGGCTACACCTTC.

V gene TRBV30 combines with J gene TRBJ1-1; weak D call: TRBD1 (5 bases). CDR1 is GTSNPN, CDR2 SVGIG, per germline (reference sequence). The V end lost 2 bases, the J end lost 10 bases, and 17 bases lay between the germline ends. CDR3 length equals 13 residues. CDR3 nucleotide sequence: TGTGCCTGGAGTACCACCCAGGGTTTGCGAGCTTTCTTT. Translated, it gives CAWSTTQGLRAFF.

This chain links TRBV2 with TRBJ1-6; a weak D match, TRBD1 (6 bases). The germline CDR1 and CDR2 sequences are SNHLY and FYNNEI. The CDR3 is 15 amino acids. V shed 6 bases and J shed 7 bases, with 16 bases lying between them. The CDR3: CASRDPRGSNSPLHF. The CDR3 DNA sequence: TGTGCCAGCAGGGACCCGAGGGGGTCAAATTCACCCCTCCACTTT. The whole variable domain, remainder taken from reference TRBV2 and TRBJ1-6, is EPEVTQTPSHQVTQMGQEVILRCVPISNHLYFYWYRQILGQKVEFLVSFYNNEISEKSEIFDDQFSVERPDGSNFTLKIRSTKLEDSAMYFCASRDPRGSNSPLHFGNGTRLTVT.

In this sample, this clone turned up once. V gene TRBV2 combines with J gene TRBJ2-7, with D perhaps matching TRBD2 (5 bases). Germline V gene sequence: CDR1 SNHLY, CDR2 FYNNEI. Trimming pared 2 bases from V and 0 bases from J, leaving 11 bases between. The length of the CDR3 is 15 residues. This CDR3 reads CASSEFVGSSYEQYF. In DNA form, the CDR3 reads TGTGCCAGCAGTGAATTTGTTGGGAGCTCCTACGAGCAGTACTTC.

This clone was counted a single time. The chain carries TRBV27 and TRBJ2-7; 10 nucleotides match TRBD2. The junction had 8 bases not matched to a gene; V was cut back by 3 bases and J by 3 bases. The germline CDR1 and CDR2 sequences are MNHEY and SMNVEV (reference sequence). This CDR3 has 16 residues. The CDR3 spells CASSFIGIAGGYEQYF. CDR3 nucleotides: TGTGCCAGCAGTTTTATCGGCATAGCGGGGGGCTACGAGCAGTACTTC.

The chain combines TRBV7-9 with TRBJ2-1; D is uncertain. The CDR3 consists of 13 residues. Germline V CDR1 and CDR2: SEHNR, FQNEAQ (reference sequence). V was clipped by 2 bases and J by 5 bases, with 7 bases between them. The CDR3 coding sequence is TGTGCCAGCAGCTTACTGGCGGACAATGAGCAGTTCTTC. Protein sequence: CASSLLADNEQFF. The full variable domain, rest sourced from reference TRBV7-9 and TRBJ2-1, is DTGVSQNPRHKITKRGQNVTFRCDPISEHNRLYWYRQTLGQGPEFLTYFQNEAQLEKSRLLSDRFSAERPKGSFSTLEIQRTEQGDSAMYLCASSLLADNEQFFGPGTRLTVL.

The genes are TRBV30 and TRBJ1-6; 8 bases are shared with TRBD1. V was pared by 0 bases and J by 7 bases, with 2 bases of the junction left unmatched. Germline assignment: CDR1 GTSNPN and CDR2 SVGIG (reference sequence). The CDR3 length is 14 residues. The CDR3 loop is CAWSVRTGNSPLHF. The CDR3 coding sequence is TGTGCCTGGAGTGTACGGACAGGGAATTCACCCCTCCACTTT.

The V gene is TRBV6-5, the J gene TRBJ2-1, with TRBD1 matching 12 bases. V lost 5 bases to trimming and J lost 6 bases; unmatched junction nucleotides: 5. The CDR3 contains 15 residues. Germline CDR1 MNHEY, CDR2 SVGAGI. CDR3 amino acids: CASSLGTGGFNEQFF. DNA of the CDR3: TGTGCCAGCAGTCTCGGGACAGGGGGCTTCAATGAGCAGTTCTTC.

The chain combines TRBV7-8 with TRBJ2-1; D is uncertain. V was trimmed by 5 bases and J by 10 bases, leaving 15 bases between them. Germline V gene data show CDR1 as SGHVS and CDR2 as FQNEAQ. The CDR3 consists of 13 residues. CDR3 nucleotide sequence: TGTGCCAGCAGCCGAATCCTAGACGTCGAGCAGTTCTTC. It translates to CASSRILDVEQFF.

This chain connects TRBV24-1 to TRBJ2-5, with D tentatively TRBD1 (6 bases). CDR1 is KGHDR and CDR2 is SFDVKD in the germline V gene. The CDR3 is 12 residues long. Trimming stripped 4 bases from V and 6 bases from J, with 8 bases between. The CDR3 loop reads CATSDRGKTQYF. CDR3 in DNA: TGTGCCACCAGTGACAGGGGAAAGACCCAGTACTTC.

The V gene is TRBV30, the J gene TRBJ1-2; 7 bases agree with TRBD1. With 0 bases clipped from V and 6 bases from J, the junction kept 1 base outside the gene matches. Per the germline V gene, CDR1 is GTSNPN and CDR2 is SVGIG (reference sequence). CDR3 length: 12 amino acids. CDR3 sequence (DNA): TGTGCCTGGAGTGTAGGGGGCGATGGCTACACCTTC. This translates into CAWSVGGDGYTF.

The J gene is TRBJ2-7, the V gene TRBV18; tentatively, D is TRBD2 (7 bases). The CDR3 has 19 residues. V lost 5 bases and J 0 bases, leaving 26 bases between the germline ends. CDR1 and CDR2 (germline): KGHSH, LQKENI. The DNA of the CDR3 is TGTGCCAGCTCAACAGCGGGTCTCGGGGGGCATAAGATCTCCTACGAGCAGTACTTC. Translating gives CASSTAGLGGHKISYEQYF.

This chain joins TRBV9 and TRBJ2-1, with a tentative D call TRBD2 (6 bases). Germline CDR1 is SGDLS and CDR2 is YYNGEE. V was shortened by 3 bases and J by 4 bases, with 14 bases between the two germline ends. This CDR3 contains 15 residues. CDR3 sequence (DNA): TGTGCCAGCAGCGAGGCGGGGCGGAGATACAATGAGCAGTTCTTC. This translates into CASSEAGRRYNEQFF.

This clone occurred once. The chain links TRBV14 to TRBJ2-7; D is unclear. The CDR3 spans 13 residues. The V gene lost 0 bases and the J gene lost 6 bases, with 9 bases spanning the gap. Germline CDR1 is SGHDN and CDR2 is FVKESK. CDR3 residues: CASSQDWAREQYF. CDR3 bases: TGTGCCAGCAGCCAAGATTGGGCCCGCGAGCAGTACTTC.

The chain uses TRBV2 and TRBJ1-5; 8 bases map to TRBD1. CDR1 and CDR2 (germline): SNHLY, FYNNEI. The J segment lost 5 bases and the V segment lost 6 bases, leaving 6 bases of the junction unmatched. This CDR3 has 14 amino acids. CDR3 in amino acids: CASSLQGAHQPQHF. DNA of the CDR3: TGTGCCAGCAGCCTGCAGGGGGCGCATCAGCCCCAGCATTTT.

For the CDR3, the DNA is TGTGCCAGCAGCTTAATGGCAAATAAGGCTAGCTCTGGAAACACCATATATTTT. Protein sequence: CASSLMANKASSGNTIYF. The chain employs TRBV7-2 and TRBJ1-3; D not certain. This CDR3 spans 18 amino acids. With 2 bases removed from V and 0 bases from J, the gap between germline ends came to 17 bases. CDR1 is SGHTA, CDR2 FQGNSA, per germline.

The genes are TRBV6-1 and TRBJ1-5, with a tentative D call TRBD1 (6 bases). The germline V gene encodes CDR1 MNHNS and CDR2 SASEGT. The length of the CDR3 is 14 residues. V lost 2 bases, J lost 5 bases, and 10 bases lay in between. Written as DNA, the CDR3 is TGTGCCAGCAGTGAACCTGGGGGCTATCAGCCCCAGCATTTT. It specifies CASSEPGGYQPQHF.

The chain uses TRBV9 and TRBJ1-1; D may be TRBD1 (5 bases). Trimming pared 4 bases from V and 6 bases from J, leaving 13 bases between. This CDR3 has 13 amino acids. Germline V gives CDR1 SGDLS, CDR2 YYNGEE. This CDR3 reads CASSLRDKSEAFF. The DNA for the CDR3 is TGTGCCAGCAGCCTCAGGGATAAGTCTGAAGCTTTCTTT.

The chain recombines TRBV5-1 with TRBJ1-3; 7 bases match TRBD1. The CDR3 consists of 14 residues. J was trimmed by 2 bases and V by 2 bases; bases with no gene match: 1. Germline lookup yields CDR1 SGHRS and CDR2 YFSETQ. The CDR3 DNA reads TGCGCCAGCAGCTTTGGGACAGCTGGAAACACCATATATTTT. It encodes CASSFGTAGNTIYF.

Only a few counts were recorded for this clone. This chain joins TRBV10-3 and TRBJ2-1; TRBD2 agrees at 8 bases. Germline V gene data show CDR1 as ENHRY and CDR2 as SYGVKD. The CDR3 is 14 amino acids. After removal of 3 bases from V and 7 bases from J, the junction contained 5 bases not matched to a gene. This chain's CDR3 is CAISDASGGNEQFF. CDR3 nucleotide sequence: TGTGCCATCAGTGACGCGTCGGGAGGGAATGAGCAGTTCTTC.

This clone was recorded once. The chain couples TRBV7-9 to TRBJ1-1, with 7 bases aligning to TRBD1. V was pared by 6 bases and J by 4 bases, with 2 bases of the junction left unmatched. The CDR3 runs to 12 residues. Germline V gives CDR1 SEHNR, CDR2 FQNEAQ (reference sequence). For the CDR3, the DNA is TGTGCCAGCAGGCGGGACAGCACTGAAGCTTTCTTT. This encodes CASRRDSTEAFF.

The rearrangement links TRBV15 to TRBJ1-5; 9 bases are shared with TRBD1. The CDR3 sequence is 16 residues long. CDR1 is LNHNV, CDR2 YYDKDF, per germline (reference sequence). The V gene end was trimmed by 5 bases and the J gene end by 2 bases; junction bases not matched to a gene: 7. In DNA form, the CDR3 reads TGTGCCACCAGCTCTTACAGGGGGCCCCGCAATCAGCCCCAGCATTTT. This encodes CATSSYRGPRNQPQHF.

The chain carries TRBV2 and TRBJ2-5; TRBD2 aligns across 8 bases. With V trimmed by 1 base and J by 5 bases, 6 bases remained unmatched. From germline, CDR1 is SNHLY and CDR2 FYNNEI. The CDR3 is made up of 15 amino acids. CDR3 nucleotides: TGTGCCAGCAGTGAAGGCGGGGGGCGGCACGAGACCCAGTACTTC. Translation gives CASSEGGGRHETQYF.

V and J are TRBV23-1 and TRBJ2-1; 11 nucleotides line up with TRBD2. TRBV23-1 is flagged as an ORF with uncertain function. Trimming at V came to 8 bases and at J to 0 bases, leaving 9 bases not matched to a gene. The length of the CDR3 is 17 residues. Here the CDR3 reads CASLRASGGPSYNEQFF. CDR3 DNA: TGCGCCAGCCTGCGAGCTAGCGGGGGGCCCTCCTACAATGAGCAGTTCTTC.

V gene TRBV3-1 (or the pseudogene TRBV3-2) combines with J gene TRBJ2-1; 8 bases align to TRBD2. This CDR3 has 16 amino acids. Germline lookup yields CDR1 LGHDT and CDR2 YNNKEL (reference sequence). V was pared by 0 bases and J by 12 bases, with 13 bases of the junction left unmatched. The CDR3 sequence: CASSQELAELGQGQFF. The CDR3 DNA reads as TGTGCCAGCAGCCAAGAACTAGCGGAACTGGGGCAAGGGCAGTTCTTC.

The rearrangement joins TRBV6-5 to TRBJ1-2; TRBD1 is a possible D gene (5 bases). The CDR3 is 15 residues long. Germline values: CDR1 MNHEY, CDR2 SVGAGI. V was shortened by 4 bases and J by 3 bases, with 15 bases between the two germline ends. CDR3 amino acids: CASSSEIDSHYGYTF. Written as DNA, the CDR3 is TGTGCCAGCAGTTCAGAAATCGACAGCCACTATGGCTACACCTTC.

V and J are TRBV5-6 and TRBJ2-1, with TRBD1 identical over 10 bases. Unmatched junction bases numbered 19, after V lost 2 bases and J lost 14 bases. Germline V CDR1 and CDR2: SGHDT, YYEEEE. The length of the CDR3 is 17 residues. The CDR3 DNA is TGTGCCAGCAGCTTTTTGGGGGGACAGGGGCTTCTCAATGAAGAGTTCTTC. As protein: CASSFLGGQGLLNEEFF.

The V call is TRBV25-1, the J call TRBJ2-7, with a weak D call TRBD1 (5 bases). Trimming shortened V by 4 bases and J by 3 bases, and 7 bases separated the two germline ends. This CDR3 region has 12 residues. Germline CDR1 MGHDK, CDR2 SYGVNS. The CDR3 DNA reads as TGTGCCAGCAGTGGCGGACACTACGAGCAGTACTTC. Translating it yields CASSGGHYEQYF.

The chain employs TRBV14 and TRBJ2-5; 9 bases line up with TRBD2. In germline, CDR1 is SGHDN, CDR2 FVKESK. Unmatched junction bases numbered 11, after V lost 4 bases and J lost 5 bases. The CDR3 has 16 residues. The CDR3 coding sequence is TGTGCCAGCAGCCTCGGGGTAGCGGGGGTCGGGGAGACCCAGTACTTC. This codes for CASSLGVAGVGETQYF.

The genes are TRBV7-3 and TRBJ2-7; 9 bases are shared with TRBD2. V dropped 5 bases and J dropped 5; count of bases not matched to a gene: 4. The germline CDR1 and CDR2 sequences are SGHTA and FQGTGA. The CDR3 length is 13 residues. The CDR3: CASSPGLAHEQYF. The CDR3 DNA is TGTGCCAGCAGCCCGGGACTAGCCCACGAGCAGTACTTC.

The chain employs TRBV5-1 and TRBJ1-1, with 8 bases identical to TRBD1. Germline-derived CDR1 and CDR2 are SGHRS and YFSETQ. This CDR3 is built from 14 residues. Trimming took 6 bases from V and 0 from J; bases not matched to a gene: 4. CDR3: CASTRQGMNTEAFF. The CDR3 nucleotides read TGCGCCAGCACGCGACAGGGGATGAACACTGAAGCTTTCTTT.

This clone has a single count. The chain joins TRBV5-1 to TRBJ1-4, with TRBD1 matching over 10 bases. With 3 bases clipped from V and 8 bases from J, the junction kept 10 bases outside the gene matches. CDR3 length: 16 residues. Germline CDR1 reads SGHRS; CDR2 reads YFSETQ. CDR3 in DNA: TGCGCCAGCAGCTCCACGTCCGGGACAGGGGTCGAAAAACTGTTTTTT. Its protein is CASSSTSGTGVEKLFF.